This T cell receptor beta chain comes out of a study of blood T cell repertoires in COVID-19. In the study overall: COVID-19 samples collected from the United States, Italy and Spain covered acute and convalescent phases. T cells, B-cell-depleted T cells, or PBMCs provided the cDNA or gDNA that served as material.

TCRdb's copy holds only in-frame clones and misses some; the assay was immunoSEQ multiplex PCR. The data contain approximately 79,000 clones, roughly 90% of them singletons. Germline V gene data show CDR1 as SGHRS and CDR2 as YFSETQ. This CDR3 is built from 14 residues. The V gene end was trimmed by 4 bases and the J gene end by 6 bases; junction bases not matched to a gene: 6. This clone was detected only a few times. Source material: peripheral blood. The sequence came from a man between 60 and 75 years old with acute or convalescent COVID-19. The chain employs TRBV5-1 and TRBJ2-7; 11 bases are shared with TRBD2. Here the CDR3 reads CASSGIAGGLEQYF. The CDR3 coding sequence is TGCGCCAGCAGCGGGATAGCGGGAGGGCTCGAGCAGTACTTC.